The 3 T cell receptor beta chains presented below share a single source sample, sequenced in a study of blood T cells in healthy people across ages (dated by TCRdb to the mid-2010s). The receptor library was made with 5' RACE. The data were produced on an Illumina HiSeq 2500. A second PCR of about 6 to 12 cycles was performed with a sample-barcoded 5' primer and a J-beta primer mix. In TCRdb, the public reads were trimmed at Q25 with fastp and aligned with MiXCR, with productive beta chains retained. One record per CDR3 amino acid sequence lists the most common genes and DNA. The sample table contains about 1.8 million distinct CDR3 sequences; only one count was recorded for around 48% of them. The ten most abundant clones make up roughly 2.1% of the sample. Sequenced material: blood. The receptor source for this set is a woman between 40 and 55 years old in good health.

The chain employs TRBV25-1 and TRBJ2-3, with 9 bases matching TRBD2. In germline, CDR1 is MGHDK, CDR2 SYGVNS. J was trimmed by 6 bases and V by 4 bases; bases with no gene match: 8. The CDR3 is 15 residues long. CDR3 residues: CASSVEAGGTDTQYF. In DNA, the CDR3 is TGTGCCAGCAGTGTCGAAGCGGGGGGAACGGATACGCAGTATTTT.

This clonotype was observed a handful of times. The chain couples TRBV5-1 to TRBJ2-2, with a tentative D call TRBD1 (5 bases). The CDR3 has 15 residues. The V gene lost 4 bases and the J gene lost 1 base, with 11 bases spanning the gap. Germline lookup yields CDR1 SGHRS and CDR2 YFSETQ. In DNA form, the CDR3 reads TGCGCCAGCAGCACGCAGACAGAGAACACCGGGGAGCTGTTTTTT. It codes for CASSTQTENTGELFF.

The rearrangement uses TRBV7-2 and TRBJ1-5; D gene unclear. CDR1 and CDR2 from the germline V gene are SGHTA and FQGNSA. CDR3 size: 13 residues. Trimming shortened V by 6 bases and J by 7 bases, and 13 bases separated the two germline ends. The CDR3, as DNA: TGTGCCAGCAGTCTTCAGCAAAGGCAGCCCCAGCATTTT. Residues: CASSLQQRQPQHF.